Listed here are 20 T cell receptor beta chains from one sample, sequenced in a study of early T cells in non-severe SARS-CoV-2 infection. One entry per CDR3 protein, called by TCRdb with MiXCR from the 5' RACE reads. The repertoire holds about 61,000 distinct CDR3 sequences, with approximately 11% as singletons. Sequencing was carried out using whole blood. The receptors derive from an adult who was a healthcare worker with PCR-confirmed SARS-CoV-2 infection or an uninfected control (not recorded which).

This clonotype was picked up many times. This chain connects TRBV12-3 or TRBV12-4 to TRBJ1-2; D not resolved. V lost 3 bases and J 4 bases, leaving 12 bases between the germline ends. CDR3 size: 14 residues. CDR3 loop: CASSFGVEGYGYTF. As DNA, the CDR3 is TGTGCCAGCAGTTTTGGGGTAGAAGGCTATGGCTACACCTTC.

This clonotype was found many times. The rearrangement joins TRBV6-5 to TRBJ1-6; D gene uncertain. This CDR3 has 20 amino acids. The V and J ends lost 0 bases and 0 bases respectively, with 18 bases between them. Germline CDR1 is MNHEY and CDR2 is SVGAGI. CDR3 in amino acids: CASSYSNYGSGSSYNSPLHF. In nucleotides, the CDR3 is TGTGCCAGCAGTTACTCGAATTACGGGTCAGGAAGCTCCTATAATTCACCCCTCCACTTT.

V is TRBV7-2 and J is TRBJ1-2; TRBD1 might be the D (6 bases). The CDR3 totals 15 residues. The V and J ends lost 5 bases and 3 bases respectively, with 16 bases between them. In germline, CDR1 is SGHTA, CDR2 FQGNSA. The CDR3 reads CASSAQRTDYYGYTF. CDR3 sequence (DNA): TGTGCCAGCAGCGCTCAAAGGACAGATTACTATGGCTACACCTTC.

For this clonotype: Just one base apart from a much larger clone, this may be a read error. V usage is TRBV7-9 and J usage is TRBJ1-1, with D unresolved. Germline-derived CDR1 and CDR2 are SEHNR and FQNEAQ (reference sequence). This CDR3 has 12 residues. The CDR3 loop reads CASSLERTEAIF. Here the CDR3 DNA reads TGTGCCAGCAGCCTCGAACGAACTGAAGCTATCTTT.

This clonotype came up many times. The J gene is TRBJ2-2, the V gene TRBV29-1; either TRBD1 or TRBD2 may supply D (5 bases each). From germline, CDR1 is SQVTM and CDR2 ANQGSEA. The CDR3 is 14 residues long. V dropped 6 bases and J dropped 1 base, with 12 bases sitting between them. The CDR3 DNA reads TGCAGCGTCATCCGGGACCAGAACACCGGGGAGCTGTTTTTT. As protein: CSVIRDQNTGELFF.

The V call is TRBV27, the J call TRBJ2-7; TRBD1 matches at 7 bases. The CDR3 covers 15 residues. CDR1 is MNHEY and CDR2 is SMNVEV in the germline V gene (reference sequence). Germline trimming cut 6 bases from V and 0 bases from J; bases unmatched to any gene: 8. CDR3 DNA sequence: TGTGCCAGCAGCCCGACAGGGATCGGCTCCTACGAGCAGTACTTC. It encodes CASSPTGIGSYEQYF.

This clonotype was seen repeatedly, ten times or more. The genes are TRBV7-6 and TRBJ2-5, with 8 nucleotides matching TRBD2. Germline loops: CDR1 SGHVS, CDR2 FNYEAQ. The CDR3 sequence is 13 residues long. Trimming removed 5 bases from V and 5 bases from J; junction bases left unmatched: 4. The chain's CDR3 is CASSRGGLETQYF. The DNA for the CDR3 is TGTGCCAGCAGCCGGGGGGGCCTGGAGACCCAGTACTTC.

This clonotype was seen many times. The genes are TRBV6-6 and TRBJ1-5; 9 nucleotides agree with TRBD1. The CDR3 has 17 amino acids. Germline-derived CDR1 and CDR2 are MNHNY and SVGAGI (reference sequence). The ends lost 6 bases at V and 1 base at J; junction bases unmatched: 10. The CDR3 DNA follows: TGTGCCAGCAGCCCCGGGACAGGGTCCCCAAGCAATCAGCCCCAGCATTTT. Translation gives CASSPGTGSPSNQPQHF.

In this sample, this clonotype turned up a few times. The V and J genes are TRBV6-5 and TRBJ2-7, with a possible D match to TRBD2 (5 bases). Trimming took off 4 bases at V and 3 bases at J, with 10 bases between the two ends. The germline V gene has CDR1 MNHEY and CDR2 SVGAGI. The length of the CDR3 is 13 residues. The chain's CDR3 is CASSSRELYEQYF. Here the CDR3 DNA reads TGTGCCAGCAGTTCCCGGGAACTCTACGAGCAGTACTTC.

This clonotype has at least ten counts. This CDR3 reads CASSLPQGGSKEQFF. CDR3 DNA: TGTGCCAGCAGCTTACCTCAGGGGGGAAGTAAGGAGCAGTTCTTC. J is TRBJ2-1 and V is TRBV7-8; D perhaps matches TRBD1 (7 bases). Per germline, CDR1 SGHVS and CDR2 FQNEAQ. This CDR3 region has 15 residues. V shed 2 bases and J shed 10 bases, with 18 bases lying between them.

J is TRBJ2-1 and V is TRBV11-2, with D possibly being TRBD1 (5 bases). Germline CDR1 reads SGHAT; CDR2 reads FQNNGV. CDR3 length equals 11 residues. V shed 3 bases and J shed 8 bases, with 5 bases lying between them. CDR3 amino acids: CASSFRDEQFF. In nucleotides, the CDR3 is TGTGCCAGCAGCTTCAGGGATGAGCAGTTCTTC.

This clonotype occurred a few times. J is TRBJ1-3 and V is TRBV28; possible D gene TRBD1, 5 bases. CDR1 and CDR2 (germline): MDHEN, SYDVKM. The V and J ends lost 8 bases and 2 bases respectively, with 10 bases between them. The CDR3 is made up of 13 amino acids. The CDR3 DNA is TGTGCCAGCCACGACAGAACTGGAAACACCATATATTTT. Translation gives CASHDRTGNTIYF.

This clonotype was detected only a few times. This chain links TRBV12-3 or TRBV12-4 with TRBJ2-3; 8 bases agree with TRBD2. The CDR3 has 14 amino acids. The junction had 1 base not matched to a gene; V was cut back by 4 bases and J by 1 base. The CDR3 loop is CASSYGGGTDTQYF. DNA of the CDR3: TGTGCCAGCAGTTACGGGGGGGGCACAGATACGCAGTATTTT.

This clonotype was seen many times. The chain uses TRBV20-1 and TRBJ2-4, with 8 nucleotides matching TRBD1. Germline-derived CDR1 and CDR2 are DFQATT and SNEGSKA (reference sequence). The CDR3 runs 18 residues. Trimming cost V 6 bases and J 1 base; bases outside gene matches: 17. The CDR3 DNA sequence: TGCAGTGCCCATCCGGGGACAGGAGGGGGGCAGGCCAAAAACATTCAGTACTTC. Residues: CSAHPGTGGGQAKNIQYF.

This clonotype was found many times. The genes are TRBV6-2 or TRBV6-3 and TRBJ1-6; D is perhaps TRBD1 (6 bases). The CDR3 totals 18 residues. V lost 2 bases to trimming and J lost 5 bases, with 19 bases between them. Germline loops: CDR1 MNHEY, CDR2 SVGEGT. Written as DNA, the CDR3 is TGTGCCAGCAGTTACCTCGGACAGAACCAGGGCAATAATTCACCCCTCCACTTT. Translation: CASSYLGQNQGNNSPLHF.

This clonotype appeared many times. The chain combines TRBV7-9 with TRBJ1-1; weak D call: TRBD1 (5 bases). Germline assignment: CDR1 SEHNR and CDR2 FQNEAQ (reference sequence). The CDR3 has 15 amino acids. V shed 5 bases and J shed 4 bases, with 17 bases lying between them. Here the CDR3 reads CASSRPDKRITEAFF. The CDR3 coding sequence is TGTGCCAGCAGCCGACCGGACAAGAGGATCACTGAAGCTTTCTTT.

This clonotype occurred many times. J is TRBJ2-6 and V is TRBV3-1; D is unresolved. Trimming took off 4 bases at V and 2 bases at J, with 9 bases between the two ends. The CDR3 runs 15 residues. CDR1 LGHDT and CDR2 YNNKEL come from the germline V gene (reference sequence). The CDR3 loop reads CASSPLRAGANVLTF. The CDR3 bases are TGTGCCAGCAGCCCCCTGCGAGCTGGGGCCAACGTCCTGACTTTC.

This clonotype came up a few times. The chain links TRBV6-5 to TRBJ1-6; D may be TRBD1 (6 bases). CDR3 length equals 13 residues. V lost 7 bases and J lost 6, with 10 bases in between. Germline V gene sequence: CDR1 MNHEY, CDR2 SVGAGI. DNA for the CDR3: TGTGCCAGCACGGGCAGGGGTAATTCACCCCTCCACTTT. Amino acid sequence: CASTGRGNSPLHF.

This clonotype came up a few times. The V call is TRBV7-2, the J call TRBJ2-1; tentative D call: TRBD1 (6 bases). There are 13 residues in the CDR3. From germline, CDR1 is SGHTA and CDR2 FQGNSA. Trimming stripped 4 bases from V and 5 bases from J, with 9 bases between. CDR3 bases: TGTGCCAGCAGCTCAAACAGGGACAATGAGCAGTTCTTC. It yields the protein CASSSNRDNEQFF.

This clonotype was picked up many times. The chain combines TRBV27 with TRBJ1-1, with unresolved D. The CDR3 consists of 14 residues. Trimming took 5 bases from V and 5 from J, leaving 15 bases between them. CDR1 and CDR2 (germline): MNHEY, SMNVEV (reference sequence). The CDR3 DNA reads as TGTGCCAGCAGTCCACCGGGGATGGGGACTGAAGCTTTCTTT. Amino acids: CASSPPGMGTEAFF.